This is a list of T cell receptor beta chains from one sample in a study of T cell repertoires in cytomegalovirus infection. The antigens of these receptors remain unknown. Via MiXCR, TCRdb re-called the reads, giving one row per CDR3 protein. This table holds tens of thousands of distinct CDR3 sequences, roughly 20% found once. Sequenced here: CD8+ T cells from cultured PBMCs, sampled from culture after CMV antigen stimulation. Every receptor here comes from a human donor in good health (CMV status not recorded). Some clones in this sample may be carry-over from other donors' samples. CDR3s include the opening cysteine and the closing phenylalanine or tryptophan. The order of the fields is J gene, V gene, clone size, D gene, CDR3 protein, CDR3 DNA. The D gene is left open where the match is weak. Clone size appears in some rows only: once, few, many, or a class for an expanded clone.

>TRBJ2-2|TRBV15|-|TRBD2
CATSRAPLLTSAANTGELFF
TGTGCCACCAGCAGAGCCCCTCTTTTAACTAGCGCCGCGAACACCGGGGAGCTGTTTTTT
>TRBJ1-4|TRBV7-2|few|-
CASSFKGTGSKLFF
TGTGCCAGCAGCTTCAAGGGTACAGGTTCCAAACTGTTTTTT
>TRBJ2-2|TRBV19|-|-
CASSIPGPTNTGELFF
TGTGCCAGTAGTATCCCGGGGCCTACGAACACCGGGGAGCTGTTTTTT
>TRBJ1-3|TRBV27|few|-
CASRRGNTIYF
TGTGCCAGCAGACGGGGAAACACCATATATTTT
>TRBJ2-1|TRBV20-1|-|-
CSARDRQGHSYNEQFF
TGCAGTGCTAGAGATCGTCAAGGGCACTCCTACAATGAGCAGTTCTTC
>TRBJ1-1|TRBV2|few|TRBD1
CASKTGQGATEAFF
TGTGCCAGCAAAACGGGACAGGGGGCGACTGAAGCTTTCTTT
>TRBJ2-5|TRBV27|-|TRBD1
CASSWDDRAETQYF
TGTGCCAGCAGTTGGGACGACAGGGCCGAGACCCAGTACTTC
>TRBJ1-5|TRBV19|-|-
CASSIGGQPQHF
TGTGCCAGTAGTATCGGGGGGCAGCCCCAGCATTTT
>TRBJ2-1|TRBV4-1|-|-
CASSQDPIPPMYNEQFF
TGCGCCAGCAGCCAAGACCCAATACCACCGATGTACAATGAGCAGTTCTTC
>TRBJ2-2|TRBV7-8|-|TRBD1
CASSPGTGRARELFF
TGTGCCAGCAGCCCAGGGACAGGGAGGGCCAGGGAGCTGTTTTTT
>TRBJ2-5|TRBV28|few|-
CASTIRLEVATQYF
TGTGCCAGCACTATCCGCTTGGAAGTCGCGACCCAGTACTTC
>TRBJ1-6|TRBV27|few|TRBD1
CASSLGQGFSYNSPLHF
TGTGCCAGCAGCTTGGGACAGGGTTTCTCCTATAATTCACCCCTCCACTTT
>TRBJ2-7|TRBV7-9|-|-
CASSLAEGQPSYEQYF
TGTGCCAGCAGCTTAGCGGAGGGACAGCCCTCCTACGAGCAGTACTTC
>TRBJ2-1|TRBV12-5|few|-
CASVDGDYNEQFF
TGTGCTAGTGTCGACGGAGACTACAATGAGCAGTTCTTC
>TRBJ2-7|TRBV6-5|few|-
CASSTRGHSYEQYF
TGTGCCAGCAGCACCCGGGGGCACTCCTACGAGCAGTACTTC
>TRBJ2-7|TRBV2|-|-
CASASTPQQYF
TGTGCCAGCGCCTCTACCCCTCAGCAGTACTTC
>TRBJ2-5|TRBV6-1|-|TRBD2
CASSYGTSALQYF
TGTGCCAGCAGTTACGGAACTAGCGCCTTGCAGTACTTC
>TRBJ1-4|TRBV2|few|-
CASRGYGRTNEKLFF
TGTGCCAGCAGGGGGTACGGAAGGACTAATGAAAAACTGTTTTTT
>TRBJ2-3|TRBV10-1|-|-
CASSESLSGDTQYF
TGCGCCAGCAGTGAGTCCTTAAGTGGGGATACGCAGTATTTT
>TRBJ2-7|TRBV27|few|-
CASSSQGSRRYF
TGTGCCAGCAGTTCACAGGGTTCCCGTCGGTACTTC
>TRBJ2-5|TRBV7-2|few|-
CASSSTGGMETQYF
TGTGCCAGCAGCTCAACCGGGGGCATGGAGACCCAGTACTTC
>TRBJ1-6|TRBV7-2|-|-
CASSLLGTSSSYNSPLHF
TGTGCCAGCAGCCTACTAGGGACTTCGAGCTCCTATAATTCACCCCTCCACTTT
>TRBJ2-7|TRBV12-3/TRBV12-4|few|TRBD2
CASSHPGTSLPYEQYF
TGTGCCAGCAGTCATCCCGGGACTAGCTTACCGTACGAGCAGTACTTC
>TRBJ1-1|TRBV5-6|-|-
CASSLEGWTEAFF
TGTGCCAGCAGCTTAGAGGGGTGGACTGAAGCTTTCTTT
>TRBJ1-1|TRBV11-2|few|-
CASSLGVRMNTEAFF
TGTGCCAGCAGCTTAGGCGTCAGGATGAACACTGAAGCTTTCTTT
>TRBJ2-7|TRBV19|-|-
CASSIGHTAEQYF
TGTGCCAGTTCTATAGGCCATACGGCCGAGCAGTACTTC
>TRBJ2-5|TRBV12-3/TRBV12-4|few|-
CASSLSPGSQETQYF
TGTGCCAGCAGTTTATCTCCGGGGTCCCAAGAGACCCAGTACTTC
>TRBJ2-2|TRBV7-6|many|-
CASSLTGELFF
TGTGCCAGCAGCTTAACCGGGGAGCTGTTTTTT
>TRBJ1-1|TRBV28|-|-
CASSFSSNTEAFF
TGTGCCAGCAGTTTTTCGTCGAACACTGAAGCTTTCTTT
>TRBJ2-3|TRBV4-2|medium-sized|TRBD2
CASSQDLAGGTDTQYF
TGTGCCAGCAGCCAAGATCTAGCGGGGGGCACAGATACGCAGTATTTT
>TRBJ2-2|TRBV4-3|-|TRBD2
CASSQDRASGGARFPGELFF
TGCGCCAGCAGCCAAGATAGGGCTAGCGGGGGGGCCAGGTTTCCCGGGGAGCTGTTTTTT
>TRBJ1-2|TRBV7-9|-|TRBD1
CASTDSGTGGAVYGYTF
TGTGCCAGCACTGATTCCGGGACAGGGGGTGCGGTCTATGGCTACACCTTC
>TRBJ1-4|TRBV12-3/TRBV12-4|few|TRBD1
CASSLTPGQGRLETNEKLFF
TGTGCCAGCAGTCTAACTCCGGGACAGGGTCGATTAGAGACGAATGAAAAACTGTTTTTT
>TRBJ1-2|TRBV15|-|-
CATSPGSGGYGYTF
TGTGCCACCAGCCCCGGATCTGGGGGCTATGGCTACACCTTC
>TRBJ2-7|TRBV12-3/TRBV12-4|-|TRBD2
CASSLVGTRVLREQYF
TGTGCCAGCAGTTTAGTAGGGACTAGGGTTTTGCGGGAGCAGTACTTC
>TRBJ1-1|TRBV6-2/TRBV6-3|-|-
CASSYSSGYTEAFF
TGTGCCAGCAGTTACTCTTCCGGGTACACTGAAGCTTTCTTT
>TRBJ2-1|TRBV19|-|TRBD1
CAFPGEDRGQLGNEQFF
TGTGCTTTTCCAGGGGAGGACAGGGGACAACTAGGAAATGAGCAGTTCTTC
>TRBJ1-1|TRBV28|-|TRBD1
CASSLSRQGHTEAFF
TGTGCCAGCAGTTTATCTCGACAGGGCCACACTGAAGCTTTCTTT
>TRBJ1-1|TRBV10-1|few|TRBD1
CASPGTVFDTEAFF
TGCGCCAGCCCCGGGACAGTGTTCGACACTGAAGCTTTCTTT
>TRBJ2-7|TRBV28|-|TRBD1
CASSARTGAISYEQYF
TGTGCCAGCAGTGCCCGGACAGGAGCTATCTCCTACGAGCAGTACTTC
>TRBJ2-7|TRBV20-1|few|TRBD2
CSAIPRLAGQGEQYF
TGCAGTGCGATACCCAGACTAGCGGGGCAAGGCGAGCAGTACTTC
>TRBJ2-3|TRBV5-6|few|-
CASSLETDTQYF
TGTGCCAGCAGCTTGGAGACAGATACGCAGTATTTT
>TRBJ2-7|TRBV6-2/TRBV6-3|-|TRBD2
CASRQAGGLSYEQYF
TGTGCCAGCAGACAAGCGGGGGGGCTCTCCTACGAGCAGTACTTC
>TRBJ2-7|TRBV7-2|-|-
CASSLVFGLDPYEQYF
TGTGCCAGCAGCTTAGTTTTCGGGTTGGACCCCTACGAGCAGTACTTC
>TRBJ1-2|TRBV27|few|TRBD1
CASSFTGGNGYTF
TGTGCCAGCAGTTTTACAGGGGGCAATGGCTACACCTTC
>TRBJ2-7|TRBV7-8|medium-sized|-
CASSLIGFTQGRHEQYF
TGTGCCAGCAGCTTAATAGGCTTTACACAGGGTCGCCACGAGCAGTACTTC
>TRBJ2-2|TRBV4-1|-|TRBD2
CASSQDSGAVNTGELFF
TGCGCCAGCAGCCAAGATAGCGGGGCCGTGAACACCGGGGAGCTGTTTTTT
>TRBJ2-7|TRBV12-3/TRBV12-4|few|-
CASSSRGNEQYF
TGTGCCAGCAGTTCCCGGGGCAACGAGCAGTACTTC
>TRBJ1-2|TRBV12-5|-|-
CASGPPSDGYYGYTF
TGTGCTAGTGGTCCCCCCTCGGACGGATACTATGGCTACACCTTC
>TRBJ1-6|TRBV6-1|-|-
CASTPYLWARDSPLHF
TGTGCCAGCACCCCTTATTTGTGGGCGAGGGATTCACCCCTCCACTTT
>TRBJ1-1|TRBV11-2|-|TRBD1
CASSLAGTAYTEAFF
TGTGCCAGCAGCTTAGCCGGGACAGCCTACACTGAAGCTTTCTTT
>TRBJ2-1|TRBV29-1|many|-
CSVEEDGKEQFF
TGCAGCGTTGAAGAAGATGGGAAGGAGCAGTTCTTC
>TRBJ2-7|TRBV27|-|-
CASSYLGGTASYEQYF
TGTGCCAGCAGTTATCTGGGGGGAACCGCTTCCTACGAGCAGTACTTC
>TRBJ2-7|TRBV4-1|-|TRBD1
CASSQDDRGTSEQYF
TGCGCCAGCAGCCAAGATGACAGGGGTACATCCGAGCAGTACTTC
>TRBJ2-1|TRBV12-3/TRBV12-4|-|-
CASSFRQGGQFF
TGTGCCAGCAGTTTTCGACAGGGAGGGCAGTTCTTC
>TRBJ2-7|TRBV7-2|many|-
CASSSDRYEQYF
TGTGCCAGCAGCTCGGACCGCTACGAGCAGTACTTC
>TRBJ2-7|TRBV7-2|few|-
CASSPGHYEQYF
TGTGCCAGCAGCCCAGGTCACTACGAGCAGTACTTC
>TRBJ1-5|TRBV6-4|few|-
CASSESGSGNQPQHF
TGTGCCAGCAGTGAGTCAGGGAGCGGCAATCAGCCCCAGCATTTT
>TRBJ2-7|TRBV5-1|few|-
CASSWASGTYEQYF
TGCGCCAGCAGCTGGGCCTCGGGAACCTACGAGCAGTACTTC
>TRBJ2-5|TRBV7-2|-|TRBD2
CASSRGGEETQYF
TGTGCCAGCAGTCGTGGGGGGGAAGAGACCCAGTACTTC